The 16 T cell receptor beta chains listed next were all sequenced from one sample in a study of T cell repertoires in cytomegalovirus infection. In TCRdb, the reads were re-called with MiXCR into one record per CDR3 protein. This table has about 190,000 distinct CDR3 sequences, approximately 30% appearing once. Sequencing was done on a sample of PBMCs. The source is a human donor in good health (CMV status not recorded). Some clones in this sample may be carry-over from other donors' samples.

This clonotype was observed many times. The rearrangement joins TRBV7-2 to TRBJ2-7; possibly TRBD2 for D (7 bases). The CDR3 spans 16 residues. Looked up from germline, CDR1 is SGHTA and CDR2 is FQGNSA. Trimming pared 2 bases from V and 0 bases from J, leaving 14 bases between. CDR3: CASSLKGGPFSYEQYF. CDR3 DNA sequence: TGTGCCAGCAGCTTAAAGGGGGGGCCATTCTCCTACGAGCAGTACTTC.

The genes are TRBV7-2 and TRBJ1-1; the D is unclear. CDR1 SGHTA and CDR2 FQGNSA come from the germline V gene. Trimming left V 8 bases short and J 1 base short, with 11 bases between. The CDR3 consists of 13 residues. CDR3 bases: TGTGCCAGCGGGGTAGGTAGGAACACTGAAGCTTTCTTT. It yields the protein CASGVGRNTEAFF.

V and J are TRBV2 and TRBJ1-1; D gene uncertain. Trimming stripped 4 bases from V and 2 bases from J, with 8 bases between. The CDR3 runs to 13 residues. Germline V lookup: CDR1 SNHLY, CDR2 FYNNEI. The CDR3 coding sequence is TGTGCCAGCAGTGCGGCTGTCAACACTGAAGCTTTCTTT. The encoded protein is CASSAAVNTEAFF. Full variable domain (missing parts from reference TRBV2 and TRBJ1-1): EPEVTQTPSHQVTQMGQEVILRCVPISNHLYFYWYRQILGQKVEFLVSFYNNEISEKSEIFDDQFSVERPDGSNFTLKIRSTKLEDSAMYFCASSAAVNTEAFFGQGTRLTVV.

CDR3 region: CASSSWGGEETQYF. The CDR3 DNA sequence: TGTGCCAGCAGCTCCTGGGGGGGGGAAGAGACCCAGTACTTC. This chain joins TRBV7-3 and TRBJ2-5; 7 nucleotides align to TRBD2. V shed 4 bases, J shed 3 bases, and the junction held 5 bases outside the gene matches. The length of the CDR3 is 14 residues. CDR1 and CDR2 from the germline V gene are SGHTA and FQGTGA.

The genes are TRBV19 and TRBJ1-2, with unresolved D. Germline assignment: CDR1 LNHDA and CDR2 SQIVND (reference sequence). The CDR3 has 12 residues. The V end was cut by 9 bases, the J end by 4 bases, with 12 bases between. The CDR3 coding sequence is TGTGCCAGCACTGAGTACCCCTATGGCTACACCTTC. Translating it yields CASTEYPYGYTF.

CDR3 bases: TGTGCCAGCTCACCCCCGACAGGGGCGAACACTGAAGCTTTCTTT. This translates into CASSPPTGANTEAFF. The chain joins TRBV18 to TRBJ1-1, with TRBD1 matching over 8 bases. CDR3 length: 15 amino acids. Trimming removed 3 bases from V and 1 base from J; junction bases left unmatched: 4. The germline V gene has CDR1 KGHSH and CDR2 LQKENI.

The chain joins TRBV6-2 or TRBV6-3 to TRBJ2-5, with D perhaps TRBD1 (6 bases). V lost 6 bases and J lost 4, with 12 bases in between. The CDR3 runs 13 residues. CDR1 is MNHEY and CDR2 is SVGEGT in the germline V gene. The CDR3 sequence is CASRATGGETQYF. In DNA form, the CDR3 reads TGTGCCAGCAGAGCGACAGGTGGAGAGACCCAGTACTTC.

The rearrangement joins TRBV7-9 to TRBJ2-7; D unresolved. The CDR3 length is 14 residues. V lost 3 bases and J 4 bases, leaving 13 bases between the germline ends. CDR1 is SEHNR and CDR2 is FQNEAQ in the germline V gene (reference sequence). The DNA of the CDR3 is TGTGCCAGCAGCTTGTCGGGCGTGGGATACGAGCAGTACTTC. The encoded protein is CASSLSGVGYEQYF.

The V gene is TRBV20-1, the J gene TRBJ2-3; possible D gene TRBD2, 6 bases. V shed 3 bases and J shed 0 bases, with 10 bases lying between them. Germline V gene sequence: CDR1 DFQATT, CDR2 SNEGSKA (reference sequence). This CDR3 contains 14 residues. The DNA of the CDR3 is TGCAGTGCTAGTGTCGGGGGTAGCACAGATACGCAGTATTTT. Its protein product is CSASVGGSTDTQYF.

This clonotype showed up just a few times. The chain carries TRBV19 and TRBJ2-1, with D hard to call. The CDR3 is 12 amino acids. The ends were cut back, 4 bases at V and 9 bases at J, with 10 bases in the middle. The germline gives CDR1 LNHDA, CDR2 SQIVND (reference sequence). The CDR3 sequence: CASSNPLGEQFF. The CDR3 region has the DNA TGTGCCAGTAGTAACCCCTTGGGTGAGCAGTTCTTC.

The gene calls are TRBV20-1 and TRBJ1-2; D call uncertain. The V end lost 2 bases, the J end lost 2 bases, and 9 bases lay between the germline ends. The germline CDR1 and CDR2 sequences are DFQATT and SNEGSKA (reference sequence). CDR3 length equals 13 residues. The CDR3 spells CSARRDGNYGYTF. In nucleotides, the CDR3 is TGCAGTGCTAGACGAGACGGGAACTATGGCTACACCTTC.

The chain has TRBV13 and TRBJ2-1; D unclear. The germline V and J ends were trimmed by 4 bases and 7 bases, with 8 bases remaining between them. This CDR3 has 12 amino acids. CDR1 is PRHDT and CDR2 is FYEKMQ in the germline V gene (reference sequence). CDR3 residues: CASSSPGNEQFF. DNA for the CDR3: TGTGCCAGCAGCTCCCCCGGGAATGAGCAGTTCTTC.

With respect to this clonotype: This clone may be a read error of a much larger clone one base away. The genes are TRBV7-2 and TRBJ2-5; possible D gene TRBD1, 5 bases. CDR3 length equals 13 residues. Per the germline V gene, CDR1 is SGHTA and CDR2 is FQGNSA. CDR3 nucleotide sequence: TGTGCCAGCAGGGCAGGGTTGGTAGAGACCCGGTACTTC. Translated, it gives CASRAGLVETRYF.

The V and J genes are TRBV7-9 and TRBJ1-2; D call uncertain. This CDR3 comprises 12 residues. Germline CDR1 is SEHNR and CDR2 is FQNEAQ (reference sequence). Trimming cost V 5 bases and J 8 bases, with 12 bases left between them. CDR3 residues: CASSPGPQGYTF. The CDR3 region has the DNA TGTGCCAGCAGCCCCGGCCCCCAAGGCTACACCTTC. Looking up the rest from reference TRBV7-9 and TRBJ1-2 gives the full variable domain: DTGVSQNPRHKITKRGQNVTFRCDPISEHNRLYWYRQTLGQGPEFLTYFQNEAQLEKSRLLSDRFSAERPKGSFSTLEIQRTEQGDSAMYLCASSPGPQGYTFGSGTRLTVV.

This clonotype has more than one count but fewer than ten. This chain joins TRBV11-2 and TRBJ2-1, with D unclear. The germline V and J ends were trimmed by 3 bases and 5 bases, with 8 bases remaining between them. The CDR3 is made up of 13 amino acids. The germline gives CDR1 SGHAT, CDR2 FQNNGV. As DNA, the CDR3 is TGTGCCAGCAGCTTTGTTCGGGACAATGAGCAGTTCTTC. Protein sequence: CASSFVRDNEQFF.

The rearrangement joins TRBV12-3 or TRBV12-4 to TRBJ1-1, with TRBD1 matching 9 bases. The CDR3 extends over 17 amino acids. J lost 5 bases, V lost 1 base, and 11 bases had no gene match. The CDR3: CASSLGKGTGLWTEAFF. In DNA, the CDR3 is TGTGCCAGCAGTTTAGGCAAAGGGACAGGGTTGTGGACTGAAGCTTTCTTT.